The rows below give T cell receptor beta chains drawn from one sample of a study of T-cell reconstitution after alpha-beta-depleted transplantation in children. A single record per CDR3 protein comes from TCRdb applying MiXCR to the PCR reads. The sample holds approximately 290,000 distinct CDR3 sequences, under 14% seen once. The sequences come from peripheral blood, collected 180 days after TCRalphabeta/CD19-depleted stem cell transplant. The receptors were gathered from a male patient aged 2-9 years who had a stem cell transplant for chronic granulomatous disease, so the T cells may come from the graft donor. Both conserved end residues are part of each CDR3. Each record gives: D gene, clone size, J gene, V gene, CDR3 protein, CDR3 DNA. D genes are given only for firm matches. Clone sizes are given selectively: once, few, many, or a class where the clone is expanded.

>TRBD2|many|TRBJ2-5|TRBV20-1
CSARPGGEETQYF
TGCAGTGCTAGACCCGGGGGGGAAGAGACCCAGTACTTC
>TRBD2|many|TRBJ2-5|TRBV29-1
CSVEALWWTSGRKETQYF
TGCAGCGTTGAGGCCCTGTGGTGGACTAGCGGGAGGAAGGAGACCCAGTACTTC
>NA|many|TRBJ2-3|TRBV18
CASSRRMSTDTQYF
TGTGCCAGCTCCCGACGGATGAGTACAGATACGCAGTATTTT
>NA|many|TRBJ2-1|TRBV7-3
CASSLNHRENEQFF
TGTGCCAGCAGCTTAAATCACAGGGAGAATGAGCAGTTCTTC
>TRBD2|many|TRBJ2-7|TRBV20-1
CSARDRGTSTYEQYF
TGCAGTGCTAGAGATCGAGGGACTAGTACCTACGAGCAGTACTTC
>TRBD1|NA|TRBJ2-7|TRBV28
CASSTGTGYDEQYF
TGTGCCAGCAGCACAGGGACAGGGTACGACGAGCAGTACTTC
>TRBD2|many|TRBJ2-1|TRBV5-1
CASMYSGGYNEQFF
TGCGCCAGCATGTATAGCGGGGGATACAATGAGCAGTTCTTC
>NA|many|TRBJ1-5|TRBV15
CATSRDRDNQPQHF
TGTGCCACCAGCAGGGACCGGGACAATCAGCCCCAGCATTTT
>NA|few|TRBJ1-2|TRBV4-1
CASSQSFGFGSGIYGYTF
TGCGCCAGCAGCCAATCTTTTGGTTTTGGATCGGGGATATACGGCTACACCTTC
>TRBD2|many|TRBJ2-7|TRBV5-1
CASSLYPPPSGSSHEQYF
TGCGCCAGCAGCTTATACCCACCCCCTAGCGGGAGTTCCCACGAGCAGTACTTC
>TRBD1|many|TRBJ2-3|TRBV10-3
CAISGGGTGVADTQYF
TGTGCCATCAGCGGGGGGGGGACAGGGGTAGCAGATACGCAGTATTTT
>NA|NA|TRBJ2-5|TRBV20-1
CSARYRTLQETQCF
TGCAGTGCTAGATATAGGACTTTACAAGAGACCCAGTGCTTC
>NA|many|TRBJ2-7|TRBV27
CASSFAADYEQYF
TGTGCCAGCAGTTTTGCCGCAGACTACGAGCAGTACTTC
>NA|many|TRBJ2-3|TRBV4-2
CASSQVFNTDTQYF
TGTGCCAGCAGCCAAGTTTTTAACACAGATACGCAGTATTTT
>NA|many|TRBJ2-1|TRBV7-2
CASSKGTPGEQFF
TGTGCCAGCAGCAAGGGGACTCCGGGGGAGCAGTTCTTC
>TRBD2|many|TRBJ2-3|TRBV12-3/TRBV12-4
CASSRGLAGGSDTQYF
TGTGCCAGCAGCCGAGGACTAGCGGGAGGCTCAGATACGCAGTATTTT
>NA|many|TRBJ1-6|TRBV3-1
CASSQAAYNSPLHF
TGTGCCAGCAGCCAGGCGGCGTATAATTCACCCCTCCACTTT
>TRBD1|many|TRBJ2-5|TRBV27
CASRDRGQETQYF
TGTGCCAGCAGAGACAGGGGACAAGAGACCCAGTACTTC
>NA|few|TRBJ1-6|TRBV11-2
CASSLVRDLSPLHF
TGTGCCAGCAGCTTAGTACGGGACTTATCACCCCTCCACTTT
>TRBD1|many|TRBJ1-2|TRBV12-3/TRBV12-4
CASRVQGDGYTF
TGTGCCAGCAGGGTACAGGGGGATGGCTACACCTTC
>TRBD2|many|TRBJ2-7|TRBV29-1
CSVGAGTSREQYF
TGCAGCGTTGGAGCGGGGACCTCTAGGGAGCAGTACTTC
>TRBD1|many|TRBJ2-5|TRBV11-1
CASSPRRDRGHIRETQYF
TGTGCCAGCAGCCCACGAAGGGACAGGGGACACATCCGGGAGACCCAGTACTTC
>TRBD1|many|TRBJ2-5|TRBV28
CASSPSGQGLETQYF
TGTGCCAGCAGCCCCTCGGGACAGGGGTTGGAGACCCAGTACTTC
>TRBD2|NA|TRBJ2-3|TRBV20-1
CSGEAPGLAGSSTDTQYF
TGCAGTGGCGAGGCTCCTGGACTAGCGGGATCTAGCACAGATACGCAGTATTTT
>TRBD1|many|TRBJ2-5|TRBV29-1
CSVAKSGGGETQYF
TGCAGCGTCGCAAAGTCAGGGGGCGGGGAGACCCAGTACTTC
>NA|NA|TRBJ2-2|TRBV24-1
CATSQGARLAGELFF
TGTGCCACCAGTCAAGGGGCGCGGCTGGCCGGGGAGCTGTTTTTT
>TRBD1|many|TRBJ1-1|TRBV29-1
CSVVDRSMNTEAFF
TGCAGCGTTGTGGACAGGTCCATGAACACTGAAGCTTTCTTT
>TRBD1|many|TRBJ2-7|TRBV20-1
CSALGDRAPDEQYF
TGCAGTGCTCTAGGGGACAGGGCCCCCGACGAGCAGTACTTC
>TRBD1|NA|TRBJ1-6|TRBV28
CASSSDRGERSYNSPLHF
TGTGCCAGCAGCTCCGACAGGGGAGAACGCTCCTATAATTCACCCCTCCACTTT